This T cell receptor beta chain was recorded in a study of shared clonotypes between healthy human individuals. As for this clone: Its antigen remains unknown.

J gave up 8 bases and V 5 bases, and 8 bases lay outside the gene matches. The germline V gene has CDR1 MRHNA and CDR2 SNTAGT. The CDR3 consists of 13 residues. General observations from the study: Across subsets, estimated richness was generally greater for naive than for memory populations.

CD45RO-negative, CCR7-selected cells formed the naive CD8 fraction, which excluded terminally differentiated effector memory CD45RA+ cells. Only in-frame clones appear in the TCRdb table, and some are missing; sequencing was by immunoSEQ multiplex PCR. The sample gives around 600,000 clones, approximately 95% of which show up once; about 0.11% is in the top ten. Sequenced material: naive CD8+ T cells sorted from blood. The sequence derives from a woman in her twenties or thirties in good health. The gene calls are TRBV6-4 and TRBJ1-2, with 7 bases lining up with TRBD1. CDR3 DNA: TGTGCCAGCAGTCCCGACAGGGATGGAGGCTACACCTTC. This sequence encodes CASSPDRDGGYTF.